The next 27 T cell receptor beta chains were all read from a single sample in a study of blood T cell repertoires in COVID-19. The repertoire was sequenced with immunoSEQ multiplex PCR; TCRdb's copy has only in-frame clones and lacks some. The table lists approximately 490,000 clones, about nine tenths of them singletons. The material sequenced was PBMCs or T cells enriched from blood (not recorded which). The source is a woman aged 18 to 35 who had recovered from COVID-19.

This clone came up once. The genes are TRBV5-3 and TRBJ2-3, with TRBD2 identical over 7 bases. TRBV5-3 is identified as an open reading frame with a role that is uncertain. The CDR3 is 16 amino acids. The ends lost 2 bases at V and 7 bases at J; junction bases unmatched: 13. The CDR3 DNA reads as TGTGCCAGAAGCTTTGGACTCGCACAAGCGGGGAATACGCAGTATTTT. Translating gives CARSFGLAQAGNTQYF.

The chain links TRBV7-9 to TRBJ1-2; D is unresolved. This CDR3 contains 12 residues. V was trimmed by 4 bases and J by 7 bases, leaving 10 bases between them. The germline V gene has CDR1 SEHNR and CDR2 FQNEAQ (reference sequence). DNA of the CDR3: TGTGCCAGCAGCTCCCTGGCTTCTGGCTACACCTTC. Translated: CASSSLASGYTF.

The chain links TRBV7-2 to TRBJ1-4; no definite D call. The CDR3 extends over 13 amino acids. Germline loops: CDR1 SGHTA, CDR2 FQGNSA. V dropped 5 bases and J dropped 4 bases, with 8 bases sitting between them. In DNA form, the CDR3 reads TGTGCCAGCAGCATCGATAGTAATGAAAAACTGTTTTTT. This gives the protein CASSIDSNEKLFF.

This sequence joins TRBV12-5 and TRBJ2-1; D is uncertain. V was clipped by 6 bases and J by 4 bases, with 7 bases between them. CDR1 LGHNT and CDR2 FRNRAP come from the germline V gene. The CDR3 loop spans 12 amino acids. CDR3 nucleotides: TGTGCTAGTGGATCCTTTTACAATGAGCAGTTCTTC. Residues: CASGSFYNEQFF.

The CDR3 spells CASSYTGEDTQYF. For the CDR3, the DNA is TGTGCCAGCAGTTACACGGGGGAGGATACGCAGTATTTT. The chain employs TRBV27 and TRBJ2-3, with D possibly being TRBD2 (6 bases). CDR1 is MNHEY and CDR2 is SMNVEV in the germline V gene (reference sequence). The ends were cut back, 4 bases at V and 6 bases at J, with 11 bases in the middle. This CDR3 comprises 13 residues.

Worth noting for this clone: The sample has other DNA sequences that encode this CDR3 too. This sequence joins TRBV5-1 and TRBJ2-5, with 8 bases aligning to TRBD1. CDR1 is SGHRS, CDR2 YFSETQ, per germline. Unmatched junction bases numbered 4, after V lost 4 bases and J lost 2 bases. This CDR3 has 14 amino acids. The CDR3 DNA reads as TGCGCCAGCAGCCTCGGACAGGGACAAGAGACCCAGTACTTC. Translation gives CASSLGQGQETQYF.

V is TRBV5-5 and J is TRBJ1-1; 7 bases map to TRBD1. Germline values: CDR1 SGHKS, CDR2 YYEKEE (reference sequence). The ends lost 3 bases at V and 1 base at J; junction bases unmatched: 6. This CDR3 spans 15 amino acids. The CDR3 DNA is TGTGCCAGCAGCTCGCCGGGACAGCCGAACACTGAAGCTTTCTTT. Its translation: CASSSPGQPNTEAFF. The complete variable domain, with remaining parts taken from reference TRBV5-5 and TRBJ1-1, reads DAGVTQSPTHLIKTRGQQVTLRCSPISGHKSVSWYQQVLGQGPQFIFQYYEKEERGRGNFPDRFSARQFPNYSSELNVNALLLGDSALYLCASSSPGQPNTEAFFGQGTRLTVV.

V usage is TRBV6-5 and J usage is TRBJ1-3; 8 bases line up with TRBD1. V lost 7 bases and J lost 7; bases outside the gene matches: 9. Per the germline V gene, CDR1 is MNHEY and CDR2 is SVGAGI. The CDR3 contains 14 residues. CDR3 region: CASTRGQGANTIYF. CDR3 coding DNA: TGTGCCAGCACTCGGGGGCAGGGGGCGAACACCATATATTTT.

This chain uses TRBV18 with TRBJ1-6; 9 bases map to TRBD1. The V gene's germline CDR1 is KGHSH and CDR2 LQKENI. The CDR3 length is 16 residues. The junction had 13 bases not matched to a gene; V was cut back by 5 bases and J by 11 bases. The CDR3 loop reads CASSTVSGTGRPPLHF. The CDR3, as DNA: TGTGCCAGCTCAACGGTTTCCGGGACAGGGAGACCACCCCTCCACTTT. Full variable domain (missing parts from reference TRBV18 and TRBJ1-6): NAGVMQNPRHLVRRRGQEARLRCSPMKGHSHVYWYRQLPEEGLKFMVYLQKENIIDESGMPKERFSAEFPKEGPSILRIQQVVRGDSAAYFCASSTVSGTGRPPLHFGNGTRLTVT.

CDR3 residues: CASSQWGLAGAPEGIQYF. The CDR3 DNA reads as TGTGCCAGCAGCCAATGGGGACTAGCGGGGGCCCCGGAGGGCATTCAGTACTTC. This sequence joins TRBV2 and TRBJ2-4; 14 bases fit TRBD2. J gave up 9 bases and V 6 bases, and 16 bases lay outside the gene matches. In germline, CDR1 is SNHLY, CDR2 FYNNEI. The CDR3 sequence is 18 residues long.

This clone was counted a single time. J is TRBJ1-6 and V is TRBV7-9, with 12 nucleotides matching TRBD1. The CDR3 is made up of 18 amino acids. CDR1 and CDR2 (germline): SEHNR, FQNEAQ (reference sequence). With V trimmed by 4 bases and J by 7 bases, 11 bases remained unmatched. In DNA, the CDR3 is TGTGCCAGCAGCTCCCCCCAGGGGACAGGGGGCTTGAATTCACCCCTCCACTTT. It translates to CASSSPQGTGGLNSPLHF.

This chain links TRBV2 with TRBJ2-7; a possible D gene is TRBD1 (6 bases). Germline V CDR1 and CDR2: SNHLY, FYNNEI. The CDR3 loop spans 14 amino acids. V lost 1 base and J lost 4, with 11 bases in between. In DNA form, the CDR3 reads TGTGCCAGCAGTGAAGAGGGACAAAGGTACGAGCAGTACTTC. It encodes CASSEEGQRYEQYF.

The CDR3 nucleotides read TGTGCCAGTAGTCTTACGGGACTACAAAGCAATGAGCAGTTCTTC. This gives the protein CASSLTGLQSNEQFF. The chain combines TRBV19 with TRBJ2-1; 7 nucleotides match TRBD2. The CDR3 extends over 15 amino acids. Trimming took 5 bases from V and 6 from J; bases not matched to a gene: 10. CDR1 is LNHDA and CDR2 is SQIVND in the germline V gene (reference sequence).

V is TRBV7-8 and J is TRBJ1-1; 9 bases are a match to TRBD1. J lost 1 base, V lost 5 bases, and 14 bases had no gene match. Germline V gene data show CDR1 as SGHVS and CDR2 as FQNEAQ. This CDR3 comprises 18 residues. The CDR3 DNA reads TGTGCCAGCAGCCCCATCGTTGGACAGGGGACAAAGAACACTGAAGCTTTCTTT. Amino acid sequence: CASSPIVGQGTKNTEAFF.

This rearrangement joins TRBV7-9 to TRBJ1-4; 10 bases agree with TRBD1. This CDR3 is 15 amino acids long. Unmatched junction bases numbered 3, after V lost 4 bases and J lost 4 bases. Germline assignment: CDR1 SEHNR and CDR2 FQNEAQ (reference sequence). The CDR3 DNA reads as TGTGCCAGCAGCTCGCGGACAGGGGGTAATGAAAAACTGTTTTTT. The encoded protein is CASSSRTGGNEKLFF.

This sequence joins TRBV6-6 and TRBJ1-4; D perhaps matches TRBD1 (5 bases). The germline V gene has CDR1 MNHNY and CDR2 SVGAGI (reference sequence). There are 14 residues in the CDR3. Trimming removed 6 bases from V and 3 bases from J, with 11 bases in between. In nucleotides, the CDR3 is TGTGCCAGCAGCAGGGTCAGGGCTAATGAAAAACTGTTTTTT. This translates into CASSRVRANEKLFF.

Points on this clone: One end of the junction varies from germline; a read error may be responsible. This chain joins TRBV10-3 and TRBJ2-1; no clear D. Germline CDR1 reads ENHRY; CDR2 reads SYGVKD. This CDR3 has 13 residues. In DNA form, the CDR3 reads TGTGCCACAGGCCGTTCGGCTGACAAGGAGCAGTTCTTC. Translation: CATGRSADKEQFF.

Regarding this clone: Relative to the germline gene, one junction end is altered; a read error may explain this. The CDR3 DNA sequence: TGTGCCAGCAGCTCTGGGGGGACAGCCGAGTTATTT. It codes for CASSSGGTAELF. The rearrangement joins TRBV28 to TRBJ1-1; 7 bases are a match to TRBD1. The germline gives CDR1 MDHEN, CDR2 SYDVKM. The length of the CDR3 is 12 residues.

This chain uses TRBV5-1 with TRBJ2-7, with D possibly TRBD1 on 6 matching bases. Germline loops: CDR1 SGHRS, CDR2 YFSETQ. CDR3 size: 14 residues. V gave up 7 bases and J gave up 2 bases, with 16 bases separating them. The CDR3 DNA reads as TGCGCCAGCCGGACAGACCCAGCTACCTACGAGCAGTACTTC. Amino acids: CASRTDPATYEQYF.

The gene calls are TRBV5-1 and TRBJ2-5; 8 bases are a match to TRBD2. With V trimmed by 2 bases and J by 5 bases, 8 bases remained unmatched. Per the germline V gene, CDR1 is SGHRS and CDR2 is YFSETQ. The CDR3 covers 15 residues. The CDR3 DNA reads as TGCGCCAGCAGCTTTACTAGCGGTTTACCGGAGACCCAGTACTTC. The encoded protein is CASSFTSGLPETQYF.

The V gene is TRBV4-1, the J gene TRBJ2-7; the match to TRBD1 covers 9 bases. CDR1 and CDR2 from the germline V gene are MGHRA and YSYEKL. V trimming: 4 bases; J trimming: 5 bases; junction bases outside the gene matches: 9. CDR3 size: 15 residues. CDR3 sequence: CASSLTVQGAHEQYF. In DNA form, the CDR3 reads TGCGCCAGCAGCCTAACGGTACAGGGGGCCCACGAGCAGTACTTC.

This clone was counted only a few times. The chain combines TRBV15 with TRBJ2-7, with 9 bases lining up with TRBD1. Trimming removed 1 base from V and 3 bases from J; junction bases left unmatched: 4. Germline V gene lookup returns CDR1 LNHNV and CDR2 YYDKDF (reference sequence). The CDR3 loop spans 15 amino acids. CDR3 in amino acids: CATSRGLGQGYEQYF. The CDR3 DNA sequence: TGTGCCACCAGCAGAGGTTTGGGACAGGGCTACGAGCAGTACTTC. The complete variable domain, with remaining parts taken from reference TRBV15 and TRBJ2-7, reads DAMVIQNPRYQVTQFGKPVTLSCSQTLNHNVMYWYQQKSSQAPKLLFHYYDKDFNNEADTPDNFQSRRPNTSFCFLDIRSPGLGDTAMYLCATSRGLGQGYEQYFGPGTRLTVT.

The rearrangement joins TRBV2 to TRBJ1-6, with TRBD1 matching 8 bases. Losses at the gene ends were 6 bases for V and 6 bases for J; bases not matched to a gene: 4. CDR1 is SNHLY and CDR2 is FYNNEI in the germline V gene. The CDR3 runs to 14 residues. This CDR3 reads CASRSDRGNSPLHF. The CDR3 DNA reads TGTGCCAGCAGGTCAGACAGGGGTAATTCACCCCTCCACTTT. Supplemented by reference TRBV2 and TRBJ1-6, the full variable domain reads EPEVTQTPSHQVTQMGQEVILRCVPISNHLYFYWYRQILGQKVEFLVSFYNNEISEKSEIFDDQFSVERPDGSNFTLKIRSTKLEDSAMYFCASRSDRGNSPLHFGNGTRLTVT.

The V gene is TRBV2, the J gene TRBJ1-1; TRBD1 matches 12 bases. The CDR3 loop spans 16 amino acids. The germline V gene encodes CDR1 SNHLY and CDR2 FYNNEI. Trimming at V came to 6 bases and at J to 3 bases, leaving 8 bases not matched to a gene. In DNA form, the CDR3 reads TGTGCCAGCAGGGGGTGGGACAGGGGGCATGACACTGAAGCTTTCTTT. Protein product: CASRGWDRGHDTEAFF.

The genes are TRBV28 and TRBJ2-7; D possibly corresponds to TRBD2 (6 bases). The CDR3 is 13 residues long. Germline values: CDR1 MDHEN, CDR2 SYDVKM. V was clipped by 8 bases and J by 8 bases, with 19 bases between them. As DNA, the CDR3 is TGTGCCAGCCCAGGGCGGGGTTCTTGTAAGCAGTACTTC. Its translation: CASPGRGSCKQYF.

This chain connects TRBV5-1 to TRBJ2-3, with TRBD2 identical over 7 bases. Germline trimming cut 1 base from V and 5 bases from J; bases unmatched to any gene: 13. The CDR3 contains 17 residues. The germline V gene encodes CDR1 SGHRS and CDR2 YFSETQ. In DNA form, the CDR3 reads TGCGCCAGCAGCTTGAGTCCGGGGGGTTCGTTCGGAGATACGCAGTATTTT. As protein: CASSLSPGGSFGDTQYF. The full variable domain, with the rest looked up from reference TRBV5-1 and TRBJ2-3, is KAGVTQTPRYLIKTRGQQVTLSCSPISGHRSVSWYQQTPGQGLQFLFEYFSETQRNKGNFPGRFSGRQFSNSRSEMNVSTLELGDSALYLCASSLSPGGSFGDTQYFGPGTRLTVL.

V gene TRBV11-2 combines with J gene TRBJ1-4; D unresolved. The CDR3 has 14 residues. Trimming took 0 bases from V and 8 from J, leaving 10 bases between them. The V gene's germline CDR1 is SGHAT and CDR2 FQNNGV. The chain's CDR3 is CASSLDRLEEKLFF. DNA for the CDR3: TGTGCCAGCAGCTTAGACCGATTGGAGGAAAAACTGTTTTTT.